The rows below give T cell receptor beta chains drawn from one sample of a study of blood T cell repertoires in COVID-19. The table came from immunoSEQ multiplex PCR; TCRdb's copy has only in-frame clones and leaves some out. The table has around 170,000 clones, 80% to 90% seen once. Sequenced material: peripheral blood. The receptors shown here come from a man over 45 with active or convalescent COVID-19. CDR3s include the opening cysteine and the closing phenylalanine or tryptophan. The order of the fields is CDR3 length, V gene, J gene, clone size, D gene, CDR3 DNA, CDR3 protein. The D gene is left open where the match is weak. The size field is filled for only some rows; it gives once, few, many or a size class.

14,TRBV6-1,TRBJ2-1,.,.,TGTGCCAGCAGTGATTCCGAGGCGTTCAATGAGCAGTTCTTC,CASSDSEAFNEQFF
17,TRBV2,TRBJ2-2,.,.,TGTGCCAGCAGCCTACTCACCGGGGTAGCGGCAACCGGGGAGCTGTTTTTT,CASSLLTGVAATGELFF
12,TRBV11-2,TRBJ2-1,few,TRBD1,TGTGCCAGCAGCCCGGGACAGCAGTTGGGGTTCTTC,CASSPGQQLGFF
13,TRBV6-5,TRBJ1-5,.,.,TGTGCCAGCCTCAGGGAAGGGAATCAGCCCCAGCATTTT,CASLREGNQPQHF
16,TRBV12-5,TRBJ2-1,few,.,TGTGCTAGGAGGGTTCCGAGTAGCGGAAAACCCGGTGAGCAGTTCTTC,CARRVPSSGKPGEQFF
15,TRBV6-5,TRBJ2-2,.,.,TGTGCCAGCAGCGGAGACAGAGCGAACACCGGGGAGCTGTTTTTT,CASSGDRANTGELFF
14,TRBV6-5,TRBJ2-7,.,TRBD1,TGTGCCAGCAGTTACCGGGACAGGGAAGGGGAGCAGTACTTC,CASSYRDREGEQYF
16,TRBV6-5,TRBJ2-2,.,TRBD1,TGTGCCAGCAGTTACTTACTGGGACAGGGGTTCGGGGAGCTGTTTTTT,CASSYLLGQGFGELFF
16,TRBV7-6,TRBJ2-1,.,TRBD2,TGTGCCAGCAGCCGTCCTAGCGGGGGGGCCTACAATGAGCAGTTCTTC,CASSRPSGGAYNEQFF
16,TRBV18,TRBJ1-1,.,.,TGTGCCAGCTCACCACAGGTGTTCAGGGTGAACACTGAAGCTTTCTTT,CASSPQVFRVNTEAFF
15,TRBV6-5,TRBJ1-4,.,TRBD1,TGTGCCAGCATGGGACAGGGGTCTACTAATGAAAAACTGTTTTTT,CASMGQGSTNEKLFF
12,TRBV15,TRBJ2-3,.,.,TGTGCCACCAGCAGAGATTCGGATACGCAGTATTTT,CATSRDSDTQYF
15,TRBV19,TRBJ2-7,.,.,TGTGCCAGTAGTATTTCTAGAGGGGGAACCTACGAGCAGTACTTC,CASSISRGGTYEQYF
13,TRBV14,TRBJ2-5,.,.,TGTGCCAGCAAATTGTACGGAGGAGAGACCCAGTACTTC,CASKLYGGETQYF
12,TRBV12-3/TRBV12-4,TRBJ2-3,.,.,TGTGCCAGCAGTTTTAGCCAAGATACGCAGTATTTT,CASSFSQDTQYF
15,TRBV4-2,TRBJ1-5,.,TRBD1,TGTGCCAGCAGCCATGAGACAGGGGGGGGTCAGCCCCAGCATTTT,CASSHETGGGQPQHF
17,TRBV5-4,TRBJ2-3,.,.,TGTGCCAGCAGCTACGGTGGAGTTGGGGCTAGCACAGATACGCAGTATTTT,CASSYGGVGASTDTQYF
13,TRBV3-1/TRBV3-2,TRBJ1-1,.,.,TGTGCCAGCAGCCAAGGGGGGAGGACTGAAGCTTTCTTT,CASSQGGRTEAFF
19,TRBV7-7,TRBJ2-5,.,TRBD2,TGTGCCAGCAGCTATTTACCTGGACTAGCGGGGGGCACGGGGGAGACCCAGTACTTC,CASSYLPGLAGGTGETQYF
12,TRBV28,TRBJ2-7,.,.,TGTGCCAGCAGTCTACAGGATTTCGTTACCTACTTC,CASSLQDFVTYF
14,TRBV6-1,TRBJ1-2,.,.,TGTGCCAGCAGTGATTTGACAGATACCTATGGCTACACCTTC,CASSDLTDTYGYTF
15,TRBV4-2,TRBJ2-3,.,TRBD2,TGTGCCAGCAGCCAGCAAGCGGGAGGAACTGATACGCAGTATTTT,CASSQQAGGTDTQYF
17,TRBV4-1,TRBJ1-5,.,TRBD1,TGCGCCAGCAGCCAAGCTCCCGGGACAGGGGGCAATCAGCCCCAGCATTTT,CASSQAPGTGGNQPQHF
21,TRBV21-1,TRBJ2-1,.,.,TGTGCCAGCAGCAAAGCCATTAAGGGACTAGTTATTCCGGGCTCCTACAATGAGCAGTTCTTC,CASSKAIKGLVIPGSYNEQFF
16,TRBV30,TRBJ2-1,.,TRBD2,TGTGCCTGTCCTATAGGAATAGCGGGCGCCTACAATGAGCAGTTCTTC,CACPIGIAGAYNEQFF
15,TRBV3-1/TRBV3-2,TRBJ1-1,.,.,TGTGCCAGCAGCCAAGAGGGGGGGGTTAACACTGAAGCTTTCTTT,CASSQEGGVNTEAFF
18,TRBV10-3,TRBJ1-3,.,.,TGTGCCATCAGTGAGTCTGGAGAGAGCCTCTACTCTGGAAACACCATATATTTT,CAISESGESLYSGNTIYF
15,TRBV9,TRBJ2-1,.,TRBD2,TGTGCCAGCAGCGGCGGGACTAGCGGAATCAATGAGCAGTTCTTC,CASSGGTSGINEQFF
15,TRBV4-1,TRBJ1-2,.,.,TGCGCCAGCAGCCAAGTGGCCAGTGCAAGCTATGGCTACACCTTC,CASSQVASASYGYTF
17,TRBV18,TRBJ2-1,.,TRBD2,TGTGCCAGCTCACCTCGGACTAGCGACCCGATAAACAATGAGCAGTTCTTC,CASSPRTSDPINNEQFF
14,TRBV24-1,TRBJ1-4,.,.,TGTGCCACCAGTGATGACAGGAAAAGCGAAAAACTGTTTTTT,CATSDDRKSEKLFF
15,TRBV9,TRBJ1-3,.,.,TGTGCCAGCAGCGCCAGGGTGAGCTCTGGAAACACCATATATTTT,CASSARVSSGNTIYF
18,TRBV18,TRBJ1-4,.,.,TGTGCCAGCTCAGTACAGTGGCAGCAGTTGTCAACTAATGAAAAACTGTTTTTT,CASSVQWQQLSTNEKLFF
14,TRBV7-6,TRBJ2-5,.,TRBD1,TGTGCCAGCAGCTCAGACAGGGATCGAGAGACCCAGTACTTC,CASSSDRDRETQYF
12,TRBV12-3/TRBV12-4,TRBJ1-5,.,.,TGTGCCAGCCAACGGGGTAGCCAGCCCCAGCATTTT,CASQRGSQPQHF
13,TRBV7-3,TRBJ2-1,.,TRBD1,TGTGCCAGCTCCCTTCGAGGGGGCAAAGATCAGTTCTTC,CASSLRGGKDQFF
14,TRBV5-1,TRBJ2-5,.,TRBD1,TGCGCCAGCAGCTCGGGACAGAGGGAAGAGACCCAGTACTTC,CASSSGQREETQYF
12,TRBV30,TRBJ2-7,.,.,TGTGCCTGGACCAGGGGGGTTGGCGAGCAGTACTTC,CAWTRGVGEQYF
14,TRBV7-9,TRBJ2-7,.,TRBD2,TGTGCCAGCAGCCCGACTAGCGTTCCCTACGAGCAGTACTTC,CASSPTSVPYEQYF